This TCR beta chain came from a study of T cells in Graves' hyperthyroidism and ophthalmopathy. Study as a whole: Peripheral blood was acquired at first diagnosis, ahead of any therapy whatsoever.

Points from the study as a whole: Most clonotypes expanded in thyroid above 0.001 were likewise present in blood.

The investigators amplified TCR beta CDR3 regions from RNA transcripts. First-round RT-PCR of the TCR CDR3 relied on the HTBI primer set. Each CDR3 protein gets one entry after TCRdb re-called the multiplex PCR reads with MiXCR. The repertoire holds 500,000 or so distinct CDR3 sequences, with 15% to 20% as singletons. Of note for this clonotype: Its antigen is still unknown.

Trimming cost V 2 bases and J 8 bases, with 18 bases left between them. Germline V gene lookup returns CDR1 SGHVS and CDR2 FQNEAQ. CDR3 size: 15 residues. This clonotype was obtained from a young woman with Graves' ophthalmopathy. Material for sequencing was blood. The chain employs TRBV7-8 and TRBJ1-2; D might be TRBD1 (6 bases). In DNA form, the CDR3 reads TGTGCCAGCAGCTTAAATTTAGGGGGGCCGGGAGGCTACACCTTC. Translated, it gives CASSLNLGGPGGYTF.